The sample holds many counts of the clone carrying this T cell receptor (beta chain). Its antigen is not identified. The sample originates from a study of glioma-infiltrating T cells. Across the study: Target coverage was about 4- to 11-fold for some 1 million blood T cells.

Whole-study results and caveats: Signature shared blood CDR3 motifs were enriched in low-divergence and depleted in high-divergence patients.

CDR1 is DFQATT and CDR2 is SNEGSKA in the germline V gene (reference sequence). The CDR3 sequence is 15 residues long. The ends lost 5 bases at V and 4 bases at J; junction bases unmatched: 6. The iRepertoire nested amplicon-rescue multiplex PCR amplified TCR alpha and beta CDR3s from RNA. TCRdb re-called the multiplex PCR reads through MiXCR, storing one row per CDR3 protein. The sample has around 390,000 distinct CDR3 sequences, more than 35% seen once. The sequenced material came from glioma tissue, nonneoplastic brain tissue, or PBMCs (not recorded which). This sequence originates from a human donor with low-grade glioma or glioblastoma, undergoing nonglioma brain surgery, or in good health (not recorded which). The chain carries TRBV20-1 and TRBJ2-3; 13 nucleotides align to TRBD2. The CDR3 DNA sequence: TGCAGTGCTCCGGGGACTAGCGGGAAGGCAGATACGCAGTATTTT. It is translated as CSAPGTSGKADTQYF.